This T cell receptor beta chain was identified during a study of blood T cell repertoires in COVID-19. Study summary: PBMCs, B-cell-depleted T cells, or T cells were the source of the cDNA or gDNA that made up the material.

The CDR3 has 15 amino acids. V was trimmed by 1 base and J by 4 bases, leaving 14 bases between them. The germline CDR1 and CDR2 sequences are SGHTA and FQGNSA. Under the authors' procedure: It was from reference gene primer amplification that nucleated cell counts were estimated. Method: immunoSEQ multiplex PCR; TCRdb's copy keeps in-frame clones and lacks some. The DNA gave D and trimming, while V, J and clone size come from that table. In the table there are tens of thousands of clones, 85% to 90% of which are singletons. J is TRBJ2-7 and V is TRBV7-2, with D possibly TRBD2 on 6 matching bases. The TCR originated in a man aged 35 to 55 with acute or convalescent COVID-19. The sample comprised peripheral blood. The CDR3 is CASSLVSGGEYEQYF. The CDR3 region has the DNA TGTGCCAGCAGCTTAGTCTCTGGCGGGGAGTACGAGCAGTACTTC.